The subject of this entry is one TCR beta chain. This entry comes from a study of shared clonotypes between healthy human individuals. In the study's own analysis: Owing to the provision of junction-only sequences devoid of quality scores by immunoSEQ, filtering differed. Sequenced by immunoSEQ multiplex PCR; TCRdb stores in-frame clones only, minus some. V, J and clone size are taken as reported in that table, and D and trimming were inferred from the DNA itself. The sample contains 850,000 to 1,100,000 clones, roughly 80% of which appear only once. The germline gives CDR1 SGDLS, CDR2 YYNGEE. This CDR3 is built from 18 residues. After removal of 0 bases from V and 4 bases from J, the junction contained 11 bases not matched to a gene.

The sequence came from a man between 18 and 35 years old in good health. Some clones in this sample may be carry-over from other donors' samples. Sequencing was done on a sample of memory CD4+ T cells from PBMCs. Noted subset: CD45RA-negative fraction. The V and J genes are TRBV9 and TRBJ2-5; 11 bases are a match to TRBD2. CDR3 DNA: TGTGCCAGCAGCGTAGGAGGGCTAGCGGGAGGCGAGGGAGAGACCCAGTACTTC. It codes for CASSVGGLAGGEGETQYF.